This T cell receptor (beta chain) was found in a study of T cell responses to AZD1222 COVID-19 vaccine. The V and J ends lost 6 bases and 8 bases, in that order; junction bases with no gene match: 11. The CDR3 totals 15 residues. Germline loops: CDR1 KGHDR, CDR2 SFDVKD. Generated by immunoSEQ multiplex PCR, the TCRdb table keeps only in-frame clones and is missing some. The sample records around 100,000 clones, about 86% being singletons. The sample consisted of peripheral blood, taken on day 0 of AZD1222 vaccination. This chain links TRBV24-1 with TRBJ2-1, with 8 bases identical to TRBD1. This receptor was obtained from an adult in good health. CDR3: CATSPGTGYGYEQFF. For the CDR3, the DNA is TGTGCCACCAGTCCCGGGACAGGTTACGGCTATGAGCAGTTCTTC.